This entry is about one TCR beta chain. The sample comes from a study of blood T cell repertoires in COVID-19. Study details: Collection of acute and convalescent COVID-19 samples took place in the United States, Italy and Spain.

The germline gives CDR1 SQVTM, CDR2 ANQGSEA. CDR3 length equals 16 residues. V was pared by 3 bases and J by 4 bases, with 9 bases of the junction left unmatched. TCRdb keeps only in-frame clones here, not all; method: immunoSEQ multiplex PCR. The table has under 350,000 clones, 70% to 90% seen once. This receptor was identified in a woman in her sixties or seventies with acute or convalescent COVID-19. The specimen sequenced was peripheral blood. The rearrangement links TRBV29-1 to TRBJ1-1; TRBD1 agrees at 12 bases. The CDR3: CSVEGQGANAITEAFF. The CDR3 nucleotides are TGCAGCGTTGAGGGACAGGGGGCCAACGCGATCACTGAAGCTTTCTTT. The full variable domain, in which reference TRBV29-1 and TRBJ1-1 provide the parts outside the CDR3, is SAVISQKPSRDICQRGTSLTIQCQVDSQVTMMFWYRQQPGQSLTLIATANQGSEATYESGFVIDKFPISRPNLTFSTLTVSNMSPEDSSIYLCSVEGQGANAITEAFFGQGTRLTVV.